A single sample gave rise to the 30 T cell receptor beta chains below, sequenced in a study of beta chain features in type 1 diabetes. As every portion of the isolated RNA was reverse transcribed, the sequencing read expressed TCRB transcripts. Measured with immunoSEQ multiplex PCR; TCRdb has only the in-frame clones, and not every one. Of 850,000 to 900,000 clones in the sample, about 17% were seen once. The sequencing sample was made of naive CD4+ T cells from blood. These receptors were taken from a woman aged 18-29 years in good health.

The chain couples TRBV6-6 to TRBJ1-2; D gene uncertain. Trimming left V 2 bases short and J 3 bases short, with 10 bases between. CDR3 size: 14 residues. Germline CDR1 MNHNY, CDR2 SVGAGI (reference sequence). The CDR3 DNA follows: TGTGCCAGCAGTTACGCAGACCCCTACTATGGCTACACCTTC. It specifies CASSYADPYYGYTF.

In DNA form, the CDR3 reads TGTGCCATCAGTGAGTCAGGGCTTAGCGGGAGCTACGAGCAGTACTTC. Translated: CAISESGLSGSYEQYF. V is TRBV10-3 and J is TRBJ2-7; 9 bases map to TRBD2. The V gene end was trimmed by 0 bases and the J gene end by 3 bases; junction bases not matched to a gene: 6. There are 16 residues in the CDR3. Germline CDR1 is ENHRY and CDR2 is SYGVKD.

The chain carries TRBV5-8 and TRBJ1-5; D is unclear. This CDR3 is built from 17 residues. CDR1 and CDR2 from the germline V gene are SGHTS and YDEGEE. Between the trimmed V and J ends, which lost 4 bases and 6 bases, there was a span of 23 bases. This CDR3 reads CASSPPPGLTVVQPQHF. CDR3 nucleotides: TGTGCCAGCAGCCCACCCCCGGGCCTAACCGTGGTTCAGCCCCAGCATTTT.

V gene TRBV4-3 combines with J gene TRBJ2-7; 11 nucleotides match TRBD2. Looked up from germline, CDR1 is LGHNA and CDR2 is YSLEER. The trim removed 1 base at V and 3 bases at J, leaving 8 bases unmatched. CDR3 length: 17 amino acids. CDR3 protein: CASSQGRASGRHYEQYF. The CDR3 nucleotides read TGCGCCAGCAGCCAAGGGCGGGCTAGCGGGAGGCACTACGAGCAGTACTTC.

This chain connects TRBV7-8 to TRBJ1-2; TRBD1 matches 8 bases. CDR3 length: 12 amino acids. Germline-derived CDR1 and CDR2 are SGHVS and FQNEAQ. V was pared by 5 bases and J by 8 bases, with 4 bases of the junction left unmatched. The CDR3 DNA reads TGTGCCAGCAGCCAGGACAGGGCGGGCTACACCTTC. Translation: CASSQDRAGYTF.

This clone appeared a few times. This sequence joins TRBV7-2 and TRBJ1-5; 7 bases align to TRBD1. Per the germline V gene, CDR1 is SGHTA and CDR2 is FQGNSA. Trimming took 3 bases from V and 6 from J; bases not matched to a gene: 5. This CDR3 is 14 amino acids long. CDR3 sequence (DNA): TGTGCCAGCAGCTTGGTAGGGGGCAGTCAGCCCCAGCATTTT. This encodes CASSLVGGSQPQHF.

V usage is TRBV18 and J usage is TRBJ2-7, with 8 bases identical to TRBD2. V shed 3 bases, J shed 3 bases, and the junction held 7 bases outside the gene matches. This CDR3 has 15 amino acids. Germline-derived CDR1 and CDR2 are KGHSH and LQKENI. This CDR3 reads CASSPSTSGRYEQYF. CDR3 in DNA: TGTGCCAGCTCACCGTCCACTAGCGGCCGCTACGAGCAGTACTTC.

This chain uses TRBV9 with TRBJ2-5; 7 bases are a match to TRBD2. The V gene end was trimmed by 3 bases and the J gene end by 5 bases; junction bases not matched to a gene: 19. This CDR3 has 18 amino acids. Looked up from germline, CDR1 is SGDLS and CDR2 is YYNGEE. CDR3: CASSGRKLAERGVETQYF. CDR3 DNA sequence: TGTGCCAGCAGCGGAAGAAAGCTAGCGGAGAGGGGAGTGGAGACCCAGTACTTC.

This clone has more than one count but fewer than ten. The chain is built from TRBV5-1 and TRBJ1-1; no clear D. Germline V CDR1 and CDR2: SGHRS, YFSETQ. Trimming took 4 bases from V and 1 from J, leaving 11 bases between them. The CDR3 extends over 14 amino acids. CDR3 DNA sequence: TGCGCCAGCAGCCCTATCCCGGGGAACACTGAAGCTTTCTTT. Its protein product is CASSPIPGNTEAFF.

V is TRBV15 and J is TRBJ2-3, with D perhaps TRBD2 (5 bases). Trimming removed 8 bases from V and 2 bases from J, with 17 bases in between. Germline CDR1 and CDR2: LNHNV and YYDKDF (reference sequence). This CDR3 region has 15 residues. CDR3 in DNA: TGTGCCACCGCCCCGCTCGGCGGGTCCACAGATACGCAGTATTTT. Its protein is CATAPLGGSTDTQYF.

The chain uses TRBV11-2 and TRBJ2-3; D uncertain. This CDR3 is built from 13 residues. The V gene lost 6 bases and the J gene lost 1 base, with 8 bases spanning the gap. Looked up from germline, CDR1 is SGHAT and CDR2 is FQNNGV. The CDR3 here is CASRRVGTDTQYF. CDR3 DNA: TGTGCCAGCAGGCGAGTGGGCACAGATACGCAGTATTTT.

A remark on this clone: The identical CDR3 is also encoded by other nucleotide sequences in the sample. The chain combines TRBV7-2 with TRBJ2-4; TRBD2 matches at 10 bases. The germline V gene encodes CDR1 SGHTA and CDR2 FQGNSA. Trimming removed 4 bases from V and 7 bases from J; junction bases left unmatched: 7. The CDR3 is 15 residues long. CDR3 protein: CASSSSGSGRNIQYF. As DNA, the CDR3 is TGTGCCAGCAGCTCTAGCGGGAGTGGCAGGAACATTCAGTACTTC.

The chain links TRBV5-5 to TRBJ1-2; D ambiguous. The germline V gene encodes CDR1 SGHKS and CDR2 YYEKEE (reference sequence). The CDR3 runs 13 residues. With 0 bases removed from V and 7 bases from J, the gap between germline ends came to 10 bases. The chain's CDR3 is CASSLDWGGGYTF. CDR3 nucleotide sequence: TGTGCCAGCAGCTTGGACTGGGGTGGTGGCTACACCTTC.

As concerns this clone: This CDR3 is also generated by other DNA sequences in the sample. The chain carries TRBV7-9 and TRBJ2-5; D gene unclear. The V and J ends lost 0 bases and 1 base respectively, with 3 bases between them. The CDR3 totals 13 residues. Germline V gene lookup returns CDR1 SEHNR and CDR2 FQNEAQ (reference sequence). The CDR3 sequence: CASSLASQETQYF. CDR3 DNA sequence: TGTGCCAGCAGCTTAGCGAGCCAAGAGACCCAGTACTTC.

Remarks on this clone: Other nucleotide sequences from this sample produce the same CDR3. The chain carries TRBV20-1 and TRBJ2-1; D gene ambiguous. The germline CDR1 and CDR2 sequences are DFQATT and SNEGSKA (reference sequence). The CDR3 has 11 residues. V lost 3 bases, J lost 9 bases, and 9 bases lay in between. The CDR3 DNA reads TGCAGTGCTAGCCTTGGTGGTGAGCAGTTCTTC. It is translated as CSASLGGEQFF.

The chain has TRBV28 and TRBJ2-4, with D unresolved. Looked up from germline, CDR1 is MDHEN and CDR2 is SYDVKM. V lost 3 bases and J lost 0, with 9 bases in between. The CDR3 is 15 residues long. The CDR3 loop is CASSFDRLAKNIQYF. In DNA, the CDR3 is TGTGCCAGCAGTTTTGACCGCCTAGCCAAAAACATTCAGTACTTC. Together with reference TRBV28 and TRBJ2-4, the CDR3 gives the full variable domain: DVKVTQSSRYLVKRTGEKVFLECVQDMDHENMFWYRQDPGLGLRLIYFSYDVKMKEKGDIPEGYSVSREKKERFSLILESASTNQTSMYLCASSFDRLAKNIQYFGAGTRLSVL.

CDR3 sequence reads: CTSSHSLNYGYTF. The CDR3 region has the DNA TGCACCAGCAGCCACTCTCTGAACTATGGCTACACCTTC. The chain is built from TRBV1 and TRBJ1-2. TRBV1 is flagged as a pseudogene. The CDR3 extends over 13 amino acids.

V is TRBV4-2 and J is TRBJ1-1; perhaps TRBD1 as D (5 bases). CDR1 and CDR2 from the germline V gene are LGHNA and YNFKEQ. V lost 0 bases and J lost 5, with 13 bases in between. There are 15 residues in the CDR3. The CDR3 nucleotides are TGTGCCAGCAGCCAAGATTCAGGGTATAGTACTGAAGCTTTCTTT. Translated, it gives CASSQDSGYSTEAFF.

This clone appeared a few times. V and J are TRBV19 and TRBJ2-2; D is possibly TRBD1 (5 bases). V was pared by 0 bases and J by 0 bases, with 11 bases between. The CDR3 extends over 17 amino acids. Germline-derived CDR1 and CDR2 are LNHDA and SQIVND (reference sequence). CDR3 nucleotides: TGTGCCAGTAGTATAGATCTAGGGGCGTCGAACACCGGGGAGCTGTTTTTT. Its translation is CASSIDLGASNTGELFF.

On this clone itself: The sample carries other DNA sequences with the same CDR3. This chain joins TRBV11-2 and TRBJ1-2; no clear D gene. Trimming removed 3 bases at V and 2 bases at J, with 7 bases between. Germline-derived CDR1 and CDR2 are SGHAT and FQNNGV. The CDR3 contains 13 residues. The CDR3, as DNA: TGTGCCAGCAGCTTTGGCCAAAACTATGGCTACACCTTC. It yields the protein CASSFGQNYGYTF.

The table lists this clone with a few counts. The chain joins TRBV9 to TRBJ1-1, with 9 bases lining up with TRBD1. The J segment lost 3 bases and the V segment lost 3 bases, leaving 6 bases of the junction unmatched. Germline V gene data show CDR1 as SGDLS and CDR2 as YYNGEE. This CDR3 has 15 residues. DNA of the CDR3: TGTGCCAGCAGCGCATCGGGACAGGGCCACACTGAAGCTTTCTTT. It encodes CASSASGQGHTEAFF.

For the CDR3, the DNA is TGTGCCAGCAGTCAAATACGGGGGACCCAGTACTTC. It yields the protein CASSQIRGTQYF. The chain links TRBV6-6 to TRBJ2-5, with D perhaps matching TRBD2 (5 bases). Germline loops: CDR1 MNHNY, CDR2 SVGAGI (reference sequence). The V and J ends lost 5 bases and 7 bases respectively, with 11 bases between them. The CDR3 loop spans 12 amino acids.

The table lists this clone with a few counts. J is TRBJ2-7 and V is TRBV28, with D unclear. The CDR3 length is 14 residues. Germline CDR1 MDHEN, CDR2 SYDVKM. V was clipped by 1 base and J by 2 bases, with 9 bases between them. This CDR3 is CASSLFPSAYEQYF. For the CDR3, the DNA is TGTGCCAGCAGTTTATTCCCCTCTGCCTACGAGCAGTACTTC.

This sequence joins TRBV19 and TRBJ2-2; 8 bases are a match to TRBD1. There are 16 residues in the CDR3. The V gene end was trimmed by 8 bases and the J gene end by 1 base; junction bases not matched to a gene: 9. Germline V gene sequence: CDR1 LNHDA, CDR2 SQIVND (reference sequence). CDR3 amino acids: CASYKLGTGNTGELFF. CDR3 DNA sequence: TGTGCCAGTTACAAACTCGGGACAGGGAACACCGGGGAGCTGTTTTTT.

This clone was counted a few times. The chain uses TRBV14 and TRBJ2-7; perhaps TRBD2 as D (5 bases). The CDR3 loop spans 14 amino acids. V lost 1 base and J lost 6, with 13 bases in between. The germline CDR1 and CDR2 sequences are SGHDN and FVKESK. The CDR3 spells CASSQVRGPSEQYF. The CDR3 bases are TGTGCCAGCAGCCAAGTTCGCGGGCCGAGCGAGCAGTACTTC.

The chain combines TRBV27 with TRBJ2-7; no definite D call. Trimming removed 6 bases from V and 1 base from J, with 13 bases in between. This CDR3 has 14 amino acids. CDR1 is MNHEY and CDR2 is SMNVEV in the germline V gene (reference sequence). CDR3 nucleotides: TGTGCCAGCAGCCAATACCAACCTTCCTACGAGCAGTACTTC. Translated, it gives CASSQYQPSYEQYF.

This clone has only a few counts. J is TRBJ1-2 and V is TRBV20-1; D gene uncertain. The ends were cut back, 7 bases at V and 2 bases at J, with 5 bases in the middle. This CDR3 region has 10 residues. The V gene's germline CDR1 is DFQATT and CDR2 SNEGSKA (reference sequence). The CDR3 DNA reads TGCAGTGAAACCAACTATGGCTACACCTTC. This translates into CSETNYGYTF.

This chain uses TRBV7-9 with TRBJ2-5; the D gene is possibly TRBD1 (6 bases). V was shortened by 5 bases and J by 1 base, with 14 bases between the two germline ends. From germline, CDR1 is SEHNR and CDR2 FQNEAQ (reference sequence). The CDR3 is made up of 15 amino acids. The chain's CDR3 is CASSPGQPSQETQYF. The CDR3 DNA sequence: TGTGCCAGCAGCCCCGGACAGCCCTCCCAAGAGACCCAGTACTTC.

This clone came up a few times. V is TRBV11-2 and J is TRBJ2-1; D is ambiguous. CDR3 length: 13 residues. Germline assignment: CDR1 SGHAT and CDR2 FQNNGV. V was cut by 7 bases and J by 7 bases, with 14 bases left in between. The CDR3 spells CASNVLGLNEQFF. The CDR3, as DNA: TGTGCCAGCAACGTATTAGGGCTAAATGAGCAGTTCTTC.

The chain carries TRBV4-1 and TRBJ2-4, with no clear D. Germline-derived CDR1 and CDR2 are MGHRA and YSYEKL. V shed 1 base and J shed 0 bases, with 4 bases lying between them. The CDR3 totals 14 residues. The CDR3 loop is CASSQGGAKNIQYF. The CDR3 DNA reads as TGCGCCAGCAGCCAAGGAGGAGCCAAAAACATTCAGTACTTC.